The present T cell receptor beta chain was sequenced within a study of shared clonotypes between healthy human individuals. Across the whole study: Researchers assigned three CD4 naive, three CD4 memory, two CD8 naive and one CD8 memory plate to each donor. General study points: Larger richness was generally estimated for naive than memory subsets.

Profiled with immunoSEQ multiplex PCR; TCRdb holds only in-frame clones, not every one. The table includes approximately 2.5 million clones, over 85% detected once. Of note for this clone: Its cognate antigen is unknown.

Trimming pared 2 bases from V and 14 bases from J, leaving 12 bases between. This CDR3 has 11 residues. Germline CDR1 is SGHDT and CDR2 is YYEEEE. Sample: naive CD4+ T cells sorted from blood. Subset given: CD45RA+ positively selected. The sequence was collected from a man younger than 35 in good health. The chain combines TRBV5-6 with TRBJ2-3; D assignment may be TRBD1 or TRBD2 (5 bases each). CDR3 in amino acids: CASSFSGALYF. CDR3 DNA: TGTGCCAGCAGCTTTTCCGGGGCACTGTATTTT.